The rows below give T cell receptor beta chains drawn from one sample of a study of T cell changes during pregnancy in multiple sclerosis. TCRdb's table, derived via immunoSEQ multiplex PCR, lists solely in-frame clones and lacks some. The data hold about 30,000 clones, with roughly nine tenths observed a single time. Here the sequenced sample was peripheral blood, taken in the first trimester of pregnancy. The receptors shown here come from a female donor in good health, enrolled as a control in a pregnancy study. The CDR3 runs from the conserved cysteine through the conserved F or W. Each record gives: D gene, V gene, J gene, clone size, CDR3 protein, CDR3 DNA. A D gene is named only where the DNA matches it firmly. A clone size is listed for some rows: how often the clone was seen (once, few, many), or a class if it is expanded.

>.|TRBV28|TRBJ1-1|.
CASSFGKNTEAFF
TGTGCCAGCAGTTTCGGGAAGAACACTGAAGCTTTCTTT
>.|TRBV9|TRBJ2-5|.
CASSVTGSQETQYF
TGTGCCAGCAGCGTCACGGGGAGCCAAGAGACCCAGTACTTC
>TRBD2|TRBV6-1|TRBJ2-7|.
CASSEPGGGSNEQYF
TGTGCCAGCAGTGAGCCGGGCGGGGGATCCAACGAGCAGTACTTC
>TRBD1|TRBV5-6|TRBJ1-2|.
CASSNYGTGYGYTF
TGTGCCAGCAGCAACTACGGGACAGGGTACGGCTACACCTTC
>TRBD1|TRBV6-5|TRBJ2-7|.
CASSYGTGGTYEQYF
TGTGCCAGCAGTTACGGAACAGGGGGTACCTACGAGCAGTACTTC
>TRBD2|TRBV25-1|TRBJ2-3|.
CASSEGGLAGPDTQYF
TGTGCCAGCAGTGAGGGCGGACTAGCGGGCCCAGATACGCAGTATTTT
>TRBD2|TRBV6-5|TRBJ2-1|.
CASSPGLAGYNEQFF
TGTGCCAGCAGCCCGGGACTAGCGGGATACAATGAGCAGTTCTTC
>.|TRBV4-3|TRBJ1-2|.
CASSQDRTVAGYTF
TGCGCCAGCAGCCAAGATCGGACAGTTGCTGGCTACACCTTC
>TRBD2|TRBV7-2|TRBJ2-1|.
CASRSGLARNEQFF
TGTGCCAGCAGATCCGGACTAGCGAGGAATGAGCAGTTCTTC
>TRBD2|TRBV30|TRBJ2-5|.
CAWSLAGETQYF
TGTGCCTGGAGTTTAGCGGGAGAGACCCAGTACTTC
>TRBD1|TRBV7-2|TRBJ1-2|.
CASSLSGQLGGYTF
TGTGCCAGCAGCTTATCGGGACAGCTAGGAGGCTACACCTTC
>.|TRBV7-2|TRBJ2-5|.
CASSRRLTETQYF
TGTGCCAGCAGCCGCAGACTAACGGAGACCCAGTACTTC
>TRBD2|TRBV4-1|TRBJ2-3|.
CASSQGPVRLAGTDTQYF
TGCGCCAGCAGCCAAGGGCCGGTTCGACTAGCGGGCACAGATACGCAGTATTTT
>TRBD2|TRBV2|TRBJ2-5|.
CASRGGTLQETQYF
TGTGCCAGCAGGGGGGGGACCCTACAAGAGACCCAGTACTTC
>.|TRBV5-8|TRBJ1-1|.
CASSWRLTGTEAFF
TGTGCCAGCAGCTGGCGGCTTACTGGCACTGAAGCTTTCTTT
>TRBD2|TRBV7-9|TRBJ2-1|once
CASSTGLAGDFSYNEQFF
TGTGCCAGCAGTACGGGACTAGCGGGGGATTTTTCCTACAATGAGCAGTTCTTC
>TRBD2|TRBV7-2|TRBJ2-1|.
CASSPSGRWYNEQFF
TGTGCCAGCAGCCCAAGCGGGAGGTGGTACAATGAGCAGTTCTTC
>.|TRBV11-3|TRBJ2-4|.
CASSLGGLENIQYF
TGTGCCAGCAGCTTAGGGGGGCTTGAAAACATTCAGTACTTC
>.|TRBV9|TRBJ1-1|few
CASSIRGGTEAFF
TGTGCCAGCAGCATCAGGGGCGGCACTGAAGCTTTCTTT
>.|TRBV27|TRBJ1-2|.
CASSQSGFGYTF
TGTGCCAGCAGTCAATCAGGGTTCGGCTACACCTTC
>TRBD1|TRBV29-1|TRBJ1-1|.
CSVAGTGGVGTEAFF
TGCAGCGTTGCGGGGACAGGGGGCGTAGGCACTGAAGCTTTCTTT
>.|TRBV2|TRBJ1-1|.
CASRRQEKDTEAFF
TGTGCCAGCAGACGACAAGAGAAAGACACTGAAGCTTTCTTT
>TRBD1|TRBV7-9|TRBJ2-2|.
CASIPRDRNTGELFF
TGTGCCAGCATTCCCAGGGACAGAAACACCGGGGAGCTGTTTTTT
>TRBD2|TRBV9|TRBJ2-1|.
CASSSPGTSGSNEQFF
TGTGCCAGCAGTTCCCCCGGGACTAGCGGTTCCAATGAGCAGTTCTTC
>.|TRBV19|TRBJ2-6|once
CASSIFLEGAGANVLTF
TGTGCCAGTAGTATTTTTTTAGAGGGGGCTGGGGCCAACGTCCTGACTTTC
>.|TRBV5-6|TRBJ1-1|.
CASSFRVNTEAFF
TGTGCCAGCAGCTTTAGAGTGAACACTGAAGCTTTCTTT
>.|TRBV5-5|TRBJ1-6|.
CASSLASAGSYNSPLHF
TGTGCCAGCAGCTTGGCCTCTGCGGGCTCCTATAATTCACCCCTCCACTTT
>.|TRBV20-1|TRBJ2-7|.
CSAFLDEQYF
TGCAGTGCATTCCTAGACGAGCAGTACTTC
>.|TRBV5-1|TRBJ1-1|.
CASSLGQVNTEAFF
TGCGCCAGCAGCTTGGGACAGGTGAACACTGAAGCTTTCTTT
>TRBD1|TRBV6-1|TRBJ2-5|.
CASRQTGGYETQYF
TGTGCCAGCAGACAGACAGGGGGGTACGAGACCCAGTACTTC
>.|TRBV9|TRBJ1-2|.
CASSVGDRTNYGYTF
TGTGCCAGCAGCGTAGGAGACAGGACAAACTATGGCTACACCTTC
>TRBD1|TRBV27|TRBJ1-2|.
CASSLLGTGENSNYGYTF
TGTGCCAGCAGTTTACTCGGGACAGGGGAGAACTCTAACTATGGCTACACCTTC
>TRBD2|TRBV27|TRBJ2-7|.
CASSLSGLAGGYEQYF
TGTGCCAGCAGTTTATCCGGACTAGCGGGGGGGTACGAGCAGTACTTC
>.|TRBV5-1|TRBJ1-4|.
CASSLGGGVGNEKLFF
TGCGCCAGCAGCTTGGGGGGGGGTGTCGGTAATGAAAAACTGTTTTTT
>.|TRBV19|TRBJ2-2|.
CASSTQTGFLSTGELFF
TGTGCCAGTAGTACCCAGACAGGTTTTCTATCAACCGGGGAGCTGTTTTTT